Below, 28 T cell receptor beta chains from the same sample are listed, as sequenced in a study of neurological immune-mediated disorders. Noted time point: longitudinal time-point 3. One entry per CDR3 protein, called by TCRdb with MiXCR from the 5' RACE reads. The sample has 93,000 or so distinct CDR3 sequences; under 14% are singletons. The sequencing sample was made of PBMCs. The origin of the receptors is a female donor with HTLV-1-associated myelopathy (HAM/TSP).

This clonotype was counted between two and nine times. V is TRBV10-3 and J is TRBJ1-1; TRBD1 might be the D (6 bases). This CDR3 comprises 14 residues. V lost 6 bases, J lost 4 bases, and 15 bases lay in between. Germline values: CDR1 ENHRY, CDR2 SYGVKD. CDR3 bases: TGTGCCATCAGAGCCAGGGGTGAAGGCACTGAAGCTTTCTTT. Protein product: CAIRARGEGTEAFF.

This clonotype was seen ten or more times. The V call is TRBV18, the J call TRBJ2-5; D is unresolved. V shed 3 bases and J shed 3 bases, with 2 bases lying between them. CDR1 and CDR2 (germline): KGHSH, LQKENI. The CDR3 runs to 11 residues. Here the CDR3 DNA reads TGTGCCAGCTCACCCGAAGAGACCCAGTACTTC. It is translated as CASSPEETQYF.

This clonotype was detected ten times or more. The chain uses TRBV20-1 and TRBJ2-7, with a tentative D call TRBD2 (7 bases). With 6 bases removed from V and 6 bases from J, the gap between germline ends came to 24 bases. Germline V gene sequence: CDR1 DFQATT, CDR2 SNEGSKA (reference sequence). This CDR3 comprises 15 residues. CDR3: CSAPTRGGIGLEQYF. CDR3 bases: TGCAGTGCCCCCACTAGGGGGGGAATAGGTCTCGAGCAGTACTTC.

This clonotype was detected ten times or more. The V gene is TRBV5-1, the J gene TRBJ1-1; D is possibly TRBD1 (6 bases). The V gene's germline CDR1 is SGHRS and CDR2 YFSETQ. This CDR3 has 15 residues. V was trimmed by 6 bases and J by 1 base, leaving 16 bases between them. The CDR3, as DNA: TGCGCCAGCACAATTAACAGGGCCGGGAACACTGAAGCTTTCTTT. Its translation: CASTINRAGNTEAFF.

The sample holds many counts of this clonotype. The chain employs TRBV20-1 and TRBJ2-5, with D uncertain. This CDR3 is built from 14 residues. V was pared by 1 base and J by 2 bases, with 11 bases between. Germline assignment: CDR1 DFQATT and CDR2 SNEGSKA (reference sequence). The CDR3 loop is CSARVSGRQETQYF. In DNA form, the CDR3 reads TGCAGTGCTAGAGTGTCTGGCCGACAAGAGACCCAGTACTTC.

This clonotype was observed many times. The chain links TRBV5-4 to TRBJ2-1, with 12 bases identical to TRBD2. V lost 3 bases and J lost 4; bases outside the gene matches: 2. Germline CDR1 SGHNT, CDR2 YYREEE (reference sequence). This CDR3 is built from 15 residues. CDR3 protein: CASSSTSGGYNEQFF. The CDR3 DNA sequence: TGTGCCAGCAGCTCGACTAGCGGGGGTTACAATGAGCAGTTCTTC.

This clonotype came up many times. V usage is TRBV7-8 and J usage is TRBJ2-1, with TRBD1 as a possible D gene (6 bases). The CDR3 consists of 15 residues. CDR1 and CDR2 (germline): SGHVS, FQNEAQ. V was cut by 3 bases and J by 5 bases, with 14 bases left in between. CDR3 in DNA: TGTGCCAGCAGCTTTCCGACAGGTTTAGACAATGAGCAGTTCTTC. Residues: CASSFPTGLDNEQFF.

This clonotype was counted at least ten times. The J gene is TRBJ2-4, the V gene TRBV7-2, with 10 bases matching TRBD2. The germline V gene has CDR1 SGHTA and CDR2 FQGNSA. The CDR3 covers 18 residues. V was pared by 3 bases and J by 0 bases, with 8 bases of the junction left unmatched. The CDR3 loop is CASSFASGGTLAKNIQYF. The CDR3 region has the DNA TGTGCCAGCAGCTTCGCTAGCGGGGGAACACTAGCCAAAAACATTCAGTACTTC.

This clonotype was observed at least ten times. The V and J genes are TRBV5-5 and TRBJ2-1; 9 bases map to TRBD2. Germline lookup yields CDR1 SGHKS and CDR2 YYEKEE (reference sequence). V was clipped by 0 bases and J by 3 bases; unmatched bases: 1. The CDR3 totals 15 residues. The CDR3 DNA sequence: TGTGCCAGCAGCTTGGTACTAGCGGGCTACAATGAGCAGTTCTTC. As protein: CASSLVLAGYNEQFF. The variable domain in full, with the rest retrieved from reference TRBV5-5 and TRBJ2-1, is DAGVTQSPTHLIKTRGQQVTLRCSPISGHKSVSWYQQVLGQGPQFIFQYYEKEERGRGNFPDRFSARQFPNYSSELNVNALLLGDSALYLCASSLVLAGYNEQFFGPGTRLTVL.

Many counts were recorded for this clonotype. The rearrangement uses TRBV4-1 and TRBJ1-4; a weak D match, TRBD1 (5 bases). This CDR3 is built from 17 residues. Trimming removed 2 bases at V and 7 bases at J, with 20 bases between. Germline CDR1 reads MGHRA; CDR2 reads YSYEKL. CDR3 DNA: TGCGCCAGCAGCCAACAGTACAGAGGAGACAGAGGTGAAAAACTGTTTTTT. This codes for CASSQQYRGDRGEKLFF.

This clonotype was seen repeatedly, ten times or more. This chain joins TRBV7-8 and TRBJ2-1, with TRBD1 matching over 8 bases. Germline V gives CDR1 SGHVS, CDR2 FQNEAQ. The CDR3 is made up of 17 amino acids. V lost 3 bases to trimming and J lost 1 base; unmatched junction nucleotides: 8. The CDR3 sequence is CASSLPQGASSYNEQFF. CDR3 coding DNA: TGTGCCAGCAGCTTGCCCCAGGGGGCCTCGTCCTACAATGAGCAGTTCTTC.

At least ten counts were recorded for this clonotype. The CDR3 sequence is CASSLGGQISYEQYF. CDR3 DNA: TGTGCCAGCAGTTTGGGCGGACAGATCTCCTACGAGCAGTACTTC. The genes are TRBV27 and TRBJ2-7, with D possibly TRBD1 on 6 matching bases. The CDR3 contains 15 residues. V lost 3 bases and J lost 0, with 12 bases in between. CDR1 is MNHEY, CDR2 SMNVEV, per germline (reference sequence).

This clonotype was recorded at least ten times. The chain is built from TRBV2 and TRBJ1-5; D perhaps matches TRBD1 (6 bases). CDR3 size: 15 residues. Trimming removed 3 bases from V and 2 bases from J, with 11 bases in between. Looked up from germline, CDR1 is SNHLY and CDR2 is FYNNEI. DNA of the CDR3: TGTGCCAGCAGTGATCAGGGGCTGGGCAATCAGCCCCAGCATTTT. This gives the protein CASSDQGLGNQPQHF.

This clonotype has a count of ten or more. V usage is TRBV5-1 and J usage is TRBJ2-5; D not certain. The V gene lost 0 bases and the J gene lost 2 bases, with 8 bases spanning the gap. This CDR3 spans 14 amino acids. Germline CDR1 reads SGHRS; CDR2 reads YFSETQ. The CDR3 loop is CASSLGQLQETQYF. In nucleotides, the CDR3 is TGCGCCAGCAGCTTGGGCCAGCTGCAAGAGACCCAGTACTTC. Drawing the rest from reference TRBV5-1 and TRBJ2-5, the complete variable domain is KAGVTQTPRYLIKTRGQQVTLSCSPISGHRSVSWYQQTPGQGLQFLFEYFSETQRNKGNFPGRFSGRQFSNSRSEMNVSTLELGDSALYLCASSLGQLQETQYFGPGTRLLVL.

This clonotype has at least ten counts. The J gene is TRBJ1-2, the V gene TRBV5-1; 7 positions agree with TRBD1. The trim removed 4 bases at V and 2 bases at J, leaving 5 bases unmatched. Per germline, CDR1 SGHRS and CDR2 YFSETQ. The CDR3 is 14 residues long. CDR3 amino acids: CASSPRQGNYGYTF. The DNA of the CDR3 is TGCGCCAGCAGCCCGAGACAGGGAAACTATGGCTACACCTTC.

V is TRBV27 and J is TRBJ2-2; D is undetermined. The ends were cut back, 8 bases at V and 7 bases at J, with 11 bases in the middle. The CDR3 consists of 12 residues. CDR1 and CDR2 (germline): MNHEY, SMNVEV (reference sequence). CDR3 residues: CASSLPGGELFF. CDR3 sequence (DNA): TGTGCCAGCTCCCTTCCGGGCGGGGAGCTGTTTTTT.

The table lists this clonotype with many counts. For the CDR3, the DNA is TGTGCCAGCAGTTTCGGGGGGACCCCCTACAATGAGCAGTTCTTC. It translates to CASSFGGTPYNEQFF. This sequence joins TRBV12-3 or TRBV12-4 and TRBJ2-1; 7 bases are a match to TRBD2. The CDR3 spans 15 residues. The V segment lost 3 bases and the J segment 2 bases; nucleotides outside the gene matches: 4.

This clonotype was seen repeatedly, ten times or more. The V gene is TRBV24-1, the J gene TRBJ1-2; D not resolved. Germline V CDR1 and CDR2: KGHDR, SFDVKD. V was clipped by 0 bases and J by 2 bases, with 6 bases between them. CDR3 length equals 14 residues. The chain's CDR3 is CATSDLVRNYGYTF. The DNA of the CDR3 is TGTGCCACCAGTGATTTGGTGAGAAACTATGGCTACACCTTC.

At least ten counts were recorded for this clonotype. The J gene is TRBJ1-5, the V gene TRBV2; D gene ambiguous. CDR3 length equals 14 residues. Germline CDR1 is SNHLY and CDR2 is FYNNEI. V was clipped by 0 bases and J by 7 bases, with 10 bases between them. Here the CDR3 reads CASSEASPDQPQHF. The CDR3 DNA reads as TGTGCCAGCAGTGAAGCATCACCCGACCAGCCCCAGCATTTT.

The table lists this clonotype with a few counts. CDR3: CASSQGQPTDTQYF. CDR3 sequence (DNA): TGTGCCAGCAGCCAAGGGCAGCCCACAGATACGCAGTATTTT. The rearrangement uses TRBV14 and TRBJ2-3; no clear D. Trimming removed 1 base at V and 2 bases at J, with 7 bases between. The CDR3 has 14 amino acids. From germline, CDR1 is SGHDN and CDR2 FVKESK.

Many counts were recorded for this clonotype. The V gene is TRBV4-1, the J gene TRBJ1-2; a possible D gene is TRBD1 (6 bases). The CDR3 spans 15 residues. Germline V gene lookup returns CDR1 MGHRA and CDR2 YSYEKL. Trimming took 1 base from V and 5 from J, leaving 14 bases between them. The chain's CDR3 is CASSQVLDRPYGYTF. As DNA, the CDR3 is TGCGCCAGCAGCCAAGTTCTGGACAGACCGTATGGCTACACCTTC.

This clonotype occurred many times. V and J are TRBV5-1 and TRBJ2-3, with 11 bases that match TRBD2. This CDR3 region has 16 residues. After removal of 4 bases from V and 6 bases from J, the junction contained 10 bases not matched to a gene. CDR1 is SGHRS, CDR2 YFSETQ, per germline. CDR3 protein: CASSPFASGGQDTQYF. The DNA of the CDR3 is TGCGCCAGCAGCCCCTTTGCTAGCGGGGGGCAGGATACGCAGTATTTT.

This clonotype occurred many times. This chain uses TRBV20-1 with TRBJ1-1; 9 positions match TRBD1. The trim removed 5 bases at V and 4 bases at J, leaving 11 bases unmatched. CDR3 length: 15 residues. Germline CDR1 DFQATT, CDR2 SNEGSKA (reference sequence). CDR3 amino acids: CSAFNRDRVLTEAFF. The DNA of the CDR3 is TGCAGTGCTTTCAACCGGGACAGGGTTCTCACTGAAGCTTTCTTT.

This clonotype was recorded many times. The chain uses TRBV7-2 and TRBJ2-2; tentatively, D is TRBD1 (6 bases). Looked up from germline, CDR1 is SGHTA and CDR2 is FQGNSA. CDR3 length equals 14 residues. Trimming took 6 bases from V and 7 from J, leaving 15 bases between them. The CDR3 bases are TGTGCCAGCAGTTTACAGGGTCGGGGCGGGGAGCTGTTTTTT. Protein: CASSLQGRGGELFF.

This clonotype was seen many times. The chain combines TRBV9 with TRBJ2-3; D not certain. In germline, CDR1 is SGDLS, CDR2 YYNGEE. Trimming took 0 bases from V and 2 from J, leaving 10 bases between them. This CDR3 is 15 amino acids long. CDR3 amino acids: CASSVGHHPTDTQYF. The CDR3 DNA follows: TGTGCCAGCAGCGTAGGTCACCATCCCACAGATACGCAGTATTTT. Based on the CDR3 plus reference TRBV9 and TRBJ2-3, the full variable domain is DSGVTQTPKHLITATGQRVTLRCSPRSGDLSVYWYQQSLDQGLQFLIQYYNGEERAKGNILERFSAQQFPDLHSELNLSSLELGDSALYFCASSVGHHPTDTQYFGPGTRLTVL.

This clonotype was found many times. The chain combines TRBV29-1 with TRBJ2-1; D not certain. V was clipped by 4 bases and J by 0 bases, with 13 bases between them. CDR1 SQVTM and CDR2 ANQGSEA come from the germline V gene. CDR3 size: 15 residues. Here the CDR3 reads CSVVPGSRSYNEQFF. CDR3 nucleotide sequence: TGCAGCGTTGTTCCCGGGTCTCGCTCCTACAATGAGCAGTTCTTC.

This clonotype occurred many times. The CDR3 region is CASSLVPIGEQYF. In nucleotides, the CDR3 is TGCGCCAGCAGCTTGGTCCCTATAGGCGAGCAGTACTTC. The chain carries TRBV5-1 and TRBJ2-7, with unresolved D. This CDR3 contains 13 residues. The germline V gene has CDR1 SGHRS and CDR2 YFSETQ. V was cut by 0 bases and J by 6 bases, with 10 bases left in between.

This clonotype was counted at least ten times. V usage is TRBV20-1 and J usage is TRBJ2-2, with 8 bases matching TRBD2. Per the germline V gene, CDR1 is DFQATT and CDR2 is SNEGSKA (reference sequence). The length of the CDR3 is 17 residues. With 0 bases clipped from V and 5 bases from J, the junction kept 11 bases outside the gene matches. The CDR3 bases are TGCAGTGCTAGAGATGAGGGTAGCGGGGTTAGGACCGGGGAGCTGTTTTTT. Translation gives CSARDEGSGVRTGELFF.